A selection of T cell receptor beta chains follows, all from one sample in a study of CD8+ T cells in alopecia areata. Method: immunoSEQ multiplex PCR; TCRdb's copy keeps in-frame clones and lacks some. Altogether around 270,000 clones are present, roughly 50% being singletons, with the ten largest covering less than 2%. This sample comprised CD4+ T cells sorted from blood, obtained at week 24, from a patient treated with tofacitinib. Every receptor here comes from a human donor with alopecia areata. Each CDR3 is given with its conserved first and last residue. The D gene is left open where the match is weak. Expanded clones are given a class, and other clones once, few, many or no size at all.

d_call clone_size j_call v_call cdr3_nt cdr3_aa
- - TRBJ1-1 TRBV5-6 TGTGCCAGCAGCTTAGGTCAGATCACTGAAGCTTTCTTT CASSLGQITEAFF
- few TRBJ1-6 TRBV7-9 TGTGCCAGCAGCCATCAGCGTTCCCCTAATAATTCACCCCTCCACTTT CASSHQRSPNNSPLHF
TRBD1 few TRBJ2-7 TRBV18 TGTGCCAGCTCACCATACCGGGACAGGGAACCCTACGAGCAGTACTTC CASSPYRDREPYEQYF
- few TRBJ2-5 TRBV5-1 TGCGCCAGCAGCTTGTCGGAGGAGACCCAGTACTTC CASSLSEETQYF
- - TRBJ1-2 TRBV28 TGTGCCAGCAGAACCCGGACAGCTGGCTACACCTTC CASRTRTAGYTF
- - TRBJ2-3 TRBV30 TGTGCCTGGGCCTCCACAGATACGCAGTATTTT CAWASTDTQYF
- few TRBJ2-1 TRBV29-1 TGCAGCGAGGGGACCTTGGGGGAGCAGTTCTTC CSEGTLGEQFF
- - TRBJ1-4 TRBV7-2 TGTGCCAGCAGCTTAGCTGGGGATGAAAAACTGTTTTTT CASSLAGDEKLFF
- - TRBJ2-7 TRBV10-3 TGTGCCATCAGTGAGAAGGGGGAATACGAGCAGTACTTC CAISEKGEYEQYF
TRBD1 - TRBJ2-5 TRBV9 TGTGCCAGCACCAGGGGGCAGGAAGAGACCCAGTACTTC CASTRGQEETQYF
TRBD1 few TRBJ1-3 TRBV18 TGTGCCAGCTCACAGGGACAGGCCGACTCTGGAAACACCATATATTTT CASSQGQADSGNTIYF
- - TRBJ2-1 TRBV11-1 TGTGCCAGCAGCTTAAGAGGGGCCCGCTCCTACAATGAGCAGTTCTTC CASSLRGARSYNEQFF
- - TRBJ1-4 TRBV29-1 TGCAGCGTTGGCAGGACAACTAATGAAAAACTGTTTTTT CSVGRTTNEKLFF
- - TRBJ1-6 TRBV7-2 TGTGCCAGCAGCTTAGTGAGTAGAGGTTCACCCCTCCACTTT CASSLVSRGSPLHF
- few TRBJ2-7 TRBV4-1 TGCGCCAGCAGCCAAGTTGGCCGGGGCCTTGCCTACGAGCAGTACTTC CASSQVGRGLAYEQYF
TRBD1 few TRBJ2-1 TRBV11-2 TGTGCCAGCAGCGGACAGGGGACTTCTAATGAGCAGTTCTTC CASSGQGTSNEQFF
TRBD1 once TRBJ2-5 TRBV9 TGTGCCAGCAGCGTATCAGGGGGCTGGGAGACCCAGTACTTC CASSVSGGWETQYF
- - TRBJ2-3 TRBV9 TGTGCCAGCAGCGTTTGGGCGACACCAGATACGCAGTATTTT CASSVWATPDTQYF
- - TRBJ1-2 TRBV5-8 TGTGCCAGCAGCTTGAGTTCGAGGGGGGCGAATGGCTACACCTTC CASSLSSRGANGYTF
- - TRBJ2-2 TRBV5-1 TGCGCCAGCAGCTTGGTTCTACAGTCGGGCACCGGGGAGCTGTTTTTT CASSLVLQSGTGELFF
- - TRBJ1-6 TRBV14 TGTGCCAGCAGTACTCGGACACGAGATTCACCCCTCCACTTT CASSTRTRDSPLHF
TRBD2 - TRBJ2-1 TRBV5-4 TGTGCCAGCAGCAGGGCGGGGGTGGAGCAGTTCTTC CASSRAGVEQFF
- - TRBJ2-5 TRBV10-3 TGTGCCACCTCCCCTACAGGAGGGGTGGAGACCCAGTACTTC CATSPTGGVETQYF
- - TRBJ2-2 TRBV27 TGTGCCAGCAGTTTACCGGGTAACACCGGGGAGCTGTTTTTT CASSLPGNTGELFF
- - TRBJ2-5 TRBV7-7 TGTGCTAGCAGCCCCCGAATGGGACCAGAGACCCAGTACTTC CASSPRMGPETQYF
- - TRBJ2-2 TRBV5-1 TGCGCCAGCAGCGGAGACACTGCTAACACCGGGGAGCTGTTTTTT CASSGDTANTGELFF
- once TRBJ2-1 TRBV5-6 TGTGCCAGCAGCTTGGTGGGTCGGGCCAACCTCTACAATGAGCAGTTCTTC CASSLVGRANLYNEQFF
- - TRBJ2-7 TRBV11-1 TGTGCCAGCAGCTTAGGCTGGAGGGCTGGCGACGAGCAGTACTTC CASSLGWRAGDEQYF
TRBD1 - TRBJ2-1 TRBV5-1 TGCGCCAGCAGCTCCGGGACAGGGAGTTTCAATGAGCAGTTCTTC CASSSGTGSFNEQFF
- - TRBJ2-7 TRBV30 TGTGCCTGGAGCTGGGTCGGCGAGCAGTACTTC CAWSWVGEQYF
- - TRBJ2-5 TRBV15 TGTGCCACCAGCAGAGGGAGGGTCCAGTACTTC CATSRGRVQYF
- few TRBJ2-5 TRBV5-8 TGTGCCAGCAGCTTGCTGGGGGGCGGGGAAGAGACCCAGTACTTC CASSLLGGGEETQYF
TRBD1 - TRBJ2-7 TRBV7-9 TGTGCCAGCAGCCCACCGCAGTGGAAGGTGGGACAGGGCTCCTACGAGCAGTACTTC CASSPPQWKVGQGSYEQYF
- - TRBJ1-5 TRBV28 TGTGCCAGCCGGGGGGCACTAAGCAATCAGCCCCAGCATTTT CASRGALSNQPQHF
- - TRBJ2-1 TRBV7-9 TGTGCCAGCAGCCTTTGGGATCACCGTCGCTCCTACAATGAGCAGTTCTTC CASSLWDHRRSYNEQFF
- - TRBJ2-7 TRBV30 TGTGCCTGGAGTCTTTTACAGGCTGGGGCCTACGAGCAGTACTTC CAWSLLQAGAYEQYF
- - TRBJ2-5 TRBV29-1 TGCAGCGCCGACACCTCTGGGGCGGAGACCCAGTACTTC CSADTSGAETQYF
- once TRBJ1-2 TRBV28 TGTGCCAGCAGTTACCGGACTGCTAACTATGGCTACACCTTC CASSYRTANYGYTF
TRBD2 - TRBJ2-3 TRBV7-2 TGTGCCAGCAGATGGCCCACTAGCGGGGGGCCAGATACGCAGTATTTT CASRWPTSGGPDTQYF
- - TRBJ2-7 TRBV18 TGTGCCAGCTCACCACAGGCCCAGGTCATCTGGGGGTACGAGCAGTACTTC CASSPQAQVIWGYEQYF
TRBD2 few TRBJ2-3 TRBV6-5 TGTGCCAGCGGGAGACTAGCGGGGTTCACAGATACGCAGTATTTT CASGRLAGFTDTQYF
- few TRBJ2-2 TRBV7-2 TGTGCCAGCAGCTTTGGACTTGTCTTCACCGGGGAGCTGTTTTTT CASSFGLVFTGELFF
- - TRBJ2-7 TRBV10-3 TGTGCCATCAGCACCGGGCCACCCGCGGGCGAGCAGTACTTC CAISTGPPAGEQYF
- once TRBJ1-1 TRBV14 TGTGCCAGCAGCCGATCAGACGGTCTGAACACTGAAGCTTTCTTT CASSRSDGLNTEAFF
- - TRBJ1-1 TRBV29-1 TGCAGCGTTGGTGCCCCGGCCACTGAAGCTTTCTTT CSVGAPATEAFF
TRBD2 - TRBJ2-5 TRBV9 TGTGCCAGCAGCGTAGGATCGGCTAGCGGGCGAGAGACCCAGTACTTC CASSVGSASGRETQYF
- few TRBJ2-2 TRBV7-7 TGTGCTAGCTCCTCCTCTTTCGCCGGGGAGCTGTTTTTT CASSSSFAGELFF
- few TRBJ2-5 TRBV29-1 TGCAGCGTTGAGGGCCTTAGGGGATCACAAGAGACCCAGTACTTC CSVEGLRGSQETQYF
- few TRBJ2-5 TRBV29-1 TGCAGCCTGAAGGGGAGCGGAGAGACCCAGTACTTC CSLKGSGETQYF
- - TRBJ1-1 TRBV30 TGTGCCTGGAGCCAGGGAAACACTGAAGCTTTCTTT CAWSQGNTEAFF
- once TRBJ2-3 TRBV28 TGTGCCAGCAGTCTGGCAGGGGTTAATACGCAGTATTTT CASSLAGVNTQYF
- - TRBJ1-2 TRBV30 TGTGCCTGGACAGGAGATAACTATGGCTACACCTTC CAWTGDNYGYTF
- few TRBJ1-6 TRBV29-1 TGCAGCGCAGCGAATACCAGGGACTCACCCCTCCACTTT CSAANTRDSPLHF
- - TRBJ2-2 TRBV30 TGTGCCTGGAGTGCGGGTACAGCCGGGGAGCTGTTTTTT CAWSAGTAGELFF